This T cell receptor (beta chain) comes out of a study of T cells expressing NK-cell markers. The CDR3 is 13 amino acids. Germline values: CDR1 MDHEN, CDR2 SYDVKM. TCRdb processed the 5' RACE reads again and assigns one entry to each CDR3 protein, with no DNA. The sample data list about 440,000 distinct CDR3 sequences. The TCR sequence derives from a woman between 18 and 75 years old in good health. V and J are TRBV28 and TRBJ2-3; the TRBD1 assignment by TCRdb is unverifiable without DNA. Sequenced material: blood T cells: a sorted CD56 or NKG2C T cell subset, CD4+ or CD8+ T cells, or bulk PBMC T cells (not recorded which). CDR3 protein: CATTGVMADTQYF.